This is a list of T cell receptor beta chains from one sample in a study of T cell responses to AZD1222 COVID-19 vaccine. Sequenced by immunoSEQ multiplex PCR; TCRdb stores in-frame clones only, minus some. Seen here are about 39,000 clones, 88% observed once, and the top ten hold 26%. The material was peripheral blood, obtained 28 days after the second dose of the MenACWY control vaccine. The source of these receptors is an adult who received the MenACWY meningococcal vaccine as a control. The CDR3 runs from the conserved cysteine through the conserved F or W. Part of the rows lack a size; the others show once, few, many or a class for expanded clones.

V gene,clone size,J gene,CDR3 protein
TRBV9,.,TRBJ2-7,CASSVETSGSEQYF
TRBV30,.,TRBJ1-2,CAWRSRYSYGYTF
TRBV5-1,.,TRBJ2-1,CASSGSVSSYNEQFF
TRBV7-9,.,TRBJ1-5,CASSLGGHQPQHF
TRBV24-1,.,TRBJ2-5,CATSGIRGYSETQYF
TRBV2,.,TRBJ2-7,CAAARTVRVYEQYF
TRBV28,.,TRBJ1-1,CASSFWLGHTEAFF
TRBV5-4,.,TRBJ2-1,CASSPWGAGGNEQFF
TRBV24-1,once,TRBJ2-7,CATSDKYEQYF
TRBV7-7,.,TRBJ2-2,CASSLVALGGRETGELFF
TRBV19,.,TRBJ2-2,CASRDRATSGANTGELFF
TRBV6-5,.,TRBJ1-3,CASPSVSGNTIYF
TRBV2,.,TRBJ2-3,CASTRTASTDTQYF
TRBV7-9,.,TRBJ1-2,CASSSPGTDGYTF
TRBV6-4,.,TRBJ1-1,CASSDSSKGTEAFF
TRBV6-4,.,TRBJ2-3,CASSDSRQGSDTQYF
TRBV18,.,TRBJ2-5,CASSTGLAGTQETQYF
TRBV7-2,few,TRBJ2-2,CASSLGGSTGELFF
TRBV5-1,.,TRBJ1-3,CASSGGQLGNTIYF
TRBV6-6,once,TRBJ1-3,CASSYRTGPSGNTIYF
TRBV3-1/TRBV3-2,.,TRBJ2-1,CASSPSGNFYNEQFF
TRBV6-5,.,TRBJ1-4,CASSFTGPRDKLFF